The following is a T cell receptor beta chain sequence with its context. These data are taken from a study of blood T cell repertoires in COVID-19. Across the study: Samples representing acute and convalescent COVID-19 were sourced from the United States, Italy and Spain. T cells, B-cell-depleted T cells, or PBMCs supplied cDNA or gDNA.

Losses at the gene ends were 5 bases for V and 2 bases for J; bases not matched to a gene: 8. This CDR3 has 16 residues. The germline CDR1 and CDR2 sequences are SGHTA and FQGNSA. Authors' analysis steps: Reference gene primer amplification gave estimated nucleated cell counts. Sequencing used immunoSEQ multiplex PCR; TCRdb keeps in-frame clones, though not all of them. The DNA was the basis for D and trimming; V, J and clone size are from that table. This sample yields fewer than 400,000 clones, of which more than 70% are seen a single time; 2.5% to 3.5% belongs to the top ten. The chain employs TRBV7-2 and TRBJ2-5; 10 positions agree with TRBD2. This clonotype was obtained from a man aged 25 to 40 with active or convalescent COVID-19. Sequenced sample: peripheral blood. CDR3 loop: CASSPRASGGQETQYF. The CDR3 DNA is TGTGCCAGCAGCCCCCGGGCTAGCGGGGGTCAAGAGACCCAGTACTTC.